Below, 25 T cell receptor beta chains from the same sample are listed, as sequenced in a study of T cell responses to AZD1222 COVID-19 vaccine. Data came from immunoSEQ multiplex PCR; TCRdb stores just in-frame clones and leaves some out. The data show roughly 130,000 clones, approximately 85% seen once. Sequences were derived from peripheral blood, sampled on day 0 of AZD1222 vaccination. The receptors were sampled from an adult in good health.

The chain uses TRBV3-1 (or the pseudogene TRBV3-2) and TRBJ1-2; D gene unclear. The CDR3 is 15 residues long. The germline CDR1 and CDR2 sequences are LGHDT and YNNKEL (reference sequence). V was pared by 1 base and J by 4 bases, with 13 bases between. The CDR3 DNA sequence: TGTGCCAGCAGCCAAGTCCTGCGGGGTCCCTATGGCTACACCTTC. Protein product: CASSQVLRGPYGYTF.

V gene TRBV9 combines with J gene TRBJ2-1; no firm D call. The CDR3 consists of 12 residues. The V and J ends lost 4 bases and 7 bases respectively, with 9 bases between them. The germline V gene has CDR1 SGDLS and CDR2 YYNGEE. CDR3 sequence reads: CASSITKNEQFF. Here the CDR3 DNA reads TGTGCCAGCAGCATAACTAAAAATGAGCAGTTCTTC. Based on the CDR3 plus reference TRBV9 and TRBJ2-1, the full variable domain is DSGVTQTPKHLITATGQRVTLRCSPRSGDLSVYWYQQSLDQGLQFLIQYYNGEERAKGNILERFSAQQFPDLHSELNLSSLELGDSALYFCASSITKNEQFFGPGTRLTVL.

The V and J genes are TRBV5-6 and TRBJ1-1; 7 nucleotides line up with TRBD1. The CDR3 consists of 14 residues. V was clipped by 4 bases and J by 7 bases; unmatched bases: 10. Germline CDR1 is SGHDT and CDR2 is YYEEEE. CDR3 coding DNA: TGTGCCAGCAGCCAATTTGACAGGGCTGATGAAGCTTTCTTT. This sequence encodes CASSQFDRADEAFF.

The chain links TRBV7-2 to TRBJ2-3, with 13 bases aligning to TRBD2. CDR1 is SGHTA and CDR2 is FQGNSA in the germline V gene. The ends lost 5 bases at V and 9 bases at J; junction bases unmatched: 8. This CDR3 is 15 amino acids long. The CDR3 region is CASSLTSGGRGTQYF. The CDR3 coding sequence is TGTGCCAGCAGCCTGACTAGCGGGGGGCGAGGGACGCAGTATTTT.

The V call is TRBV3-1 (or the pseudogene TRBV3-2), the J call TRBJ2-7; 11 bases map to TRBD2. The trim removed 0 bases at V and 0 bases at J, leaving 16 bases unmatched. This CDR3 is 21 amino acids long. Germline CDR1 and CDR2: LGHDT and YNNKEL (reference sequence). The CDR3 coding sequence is TGTGCCAGCAGCCAAGAGGGACCCCTGGGGGTAGCGGGGGGGCTCTCCTACGAGCAGTACTTC. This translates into CASSQEGPLGVAGGLSYEQYF.

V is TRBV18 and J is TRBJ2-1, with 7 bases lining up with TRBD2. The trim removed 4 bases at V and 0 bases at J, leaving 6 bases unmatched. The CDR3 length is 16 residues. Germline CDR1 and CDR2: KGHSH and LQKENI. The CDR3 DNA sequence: TGTGCCAGCTCACTAATAGCGGGCCTCTCCTACAATGAGCAGTTCTTC. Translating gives CASSLIAGLSYNEQFF. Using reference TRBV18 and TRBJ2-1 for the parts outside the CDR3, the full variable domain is NAGVMQNPRHLVRRRGQEARLRCSPMKGHSHVYWYRQLPEEGLKFMVYLQKENIIDESGMPKERFSAEFPKEGPSILRIQQVVRGDSAAYFCASSLIAGLSYNEQFFGPGTRLTVL.

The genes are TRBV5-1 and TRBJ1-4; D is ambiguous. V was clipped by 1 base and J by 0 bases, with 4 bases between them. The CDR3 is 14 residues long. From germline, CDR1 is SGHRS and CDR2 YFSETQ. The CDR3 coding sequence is TGCGCCAGCAGCTTGACGGCAACTAATGAAAAACTGTTTTTT. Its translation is CASSLTATNEKLFF.

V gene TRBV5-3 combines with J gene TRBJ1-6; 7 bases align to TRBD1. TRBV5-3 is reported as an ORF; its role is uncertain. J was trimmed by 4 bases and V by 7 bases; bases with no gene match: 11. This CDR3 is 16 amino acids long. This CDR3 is CARSPRQGFYNSPLHF. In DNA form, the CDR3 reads TGTGCCAGATCCCCGAGACAGGGATTTTATAATTCACCCCTCCACTTT.

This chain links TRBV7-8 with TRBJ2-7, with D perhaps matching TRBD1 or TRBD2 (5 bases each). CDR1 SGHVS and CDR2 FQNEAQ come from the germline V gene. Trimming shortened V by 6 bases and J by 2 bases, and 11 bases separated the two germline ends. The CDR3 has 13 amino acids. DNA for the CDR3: TGTGCCAGCAGACCCGGGACGACCTACGAGCAGTACTTC. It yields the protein CASRPGTTYEQYF. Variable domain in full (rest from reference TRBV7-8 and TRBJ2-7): GAGVSQSPRYKVAKRGQDVALRCDPISGHVSLFWYQQALGQGPEFLTYFQNEAQLDKSGLPSDRFFAERPEGSVSTLKIQRTQQEDSAVYLCASRPGTTYEQYFGPGTRLTVT.

This chain's CDR3 is CASNSRDMVNQPQHF. The CDR3 nucleotides read TGTGCCAGCAACTCCCGGGACATGGTTAATCAGCCCCAGCATTTT. The V and J genes are TRBV6-5 and TRBJ1-5; possibly TRBD1 for D (6 bases). This CDR3 spans 15 amino acids. The ends were cut back, 7 bases at V and 4 bases at J, with 17 bases in the middle. CDR1 is MNHEY, CDR2 SVGAGI, per germline.

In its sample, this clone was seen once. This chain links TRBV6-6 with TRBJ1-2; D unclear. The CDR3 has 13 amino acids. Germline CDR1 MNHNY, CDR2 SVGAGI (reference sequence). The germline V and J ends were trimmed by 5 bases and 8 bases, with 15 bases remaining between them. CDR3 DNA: TGTGCCAGCAGTCCCGAGGGCTTGGGAGGCTACACCTTC. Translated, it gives CASSPEGLGGYTF.

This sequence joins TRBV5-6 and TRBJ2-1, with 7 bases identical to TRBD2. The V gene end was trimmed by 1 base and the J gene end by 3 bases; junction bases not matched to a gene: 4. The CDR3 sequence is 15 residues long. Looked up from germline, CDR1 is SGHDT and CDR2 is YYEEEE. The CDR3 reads CASSLSTGGYNEQFF. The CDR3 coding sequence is TGTGCCAGCAGCTTGTCGACGGGGGGCTACAATGAGCAGTTCTTC.

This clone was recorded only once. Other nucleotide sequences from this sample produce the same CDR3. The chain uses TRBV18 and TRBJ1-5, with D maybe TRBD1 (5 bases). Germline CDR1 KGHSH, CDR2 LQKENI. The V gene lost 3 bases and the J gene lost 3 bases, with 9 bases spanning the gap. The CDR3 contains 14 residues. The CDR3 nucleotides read TGTGCCAGCTCACCCGGGACCGACAATCAGCCCCAGCATTTT. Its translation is CASSPGTDNQPQHF. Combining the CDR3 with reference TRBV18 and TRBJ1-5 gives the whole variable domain NAGVMQNPRHLVRRRGQEARLRCSPMKGHSHVYWYRQLPEEGLKFMVYLQKENIIDESGMPKERFSAEFPKEGPSILRIQQVVRGDSAAYFCASSPGTDNQPQHFGDGTRLSIL.

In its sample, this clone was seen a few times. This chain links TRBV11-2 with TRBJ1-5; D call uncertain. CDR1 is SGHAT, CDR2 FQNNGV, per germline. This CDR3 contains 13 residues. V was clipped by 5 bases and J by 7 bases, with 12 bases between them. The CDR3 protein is CASSQLNQQPQHF. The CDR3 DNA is TGTGCCAGCAGCCAACTTAATCAGCAGCCCCAGCATTTT. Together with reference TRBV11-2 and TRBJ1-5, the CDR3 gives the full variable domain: EAGVAQSPRYKIIEKRQSVAFWCNPISGHATLYWYQQILGQGPKLLIQFQNNGVVDDSQLPKDRFSAERLKGVDSTLKIQPAKLEDSAVYLCASSQLNQQPQHFGDGTRLSIL.

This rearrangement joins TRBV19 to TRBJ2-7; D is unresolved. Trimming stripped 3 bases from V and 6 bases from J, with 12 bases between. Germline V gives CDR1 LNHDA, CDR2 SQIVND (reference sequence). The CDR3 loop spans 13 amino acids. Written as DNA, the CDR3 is TGTGCCAGTAGTATCCAGGTTACGGGCGAGCAGTACTTC. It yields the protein CASSIQVTGEQYF.

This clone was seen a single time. The DNA for the CDR3 is TGTGCCAGCAGTGAAACCGGGCCCTTGGATGAGCAGTTCTTC. Protein: CASSETGPLDEQFF. V and J are TRBV25-1 and TRBJ2-1; D call uncertain. The ends were cut back, 2 bases at V and 8 bases at J, with 13 bases in the middle. This CDR3 has 14 amino acids. Germline V gene data show CDR1 as MGHDK and CDR2 as SYGVNS.

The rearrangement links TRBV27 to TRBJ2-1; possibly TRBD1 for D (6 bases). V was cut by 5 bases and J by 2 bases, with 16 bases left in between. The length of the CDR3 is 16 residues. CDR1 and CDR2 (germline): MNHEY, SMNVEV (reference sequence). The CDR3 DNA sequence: TGTGCCAGCAGTCCCGAGGCCTCAGGGGCCTACAATGAGCAGTTCTTC. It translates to CASSPEASGAYNEQFF.

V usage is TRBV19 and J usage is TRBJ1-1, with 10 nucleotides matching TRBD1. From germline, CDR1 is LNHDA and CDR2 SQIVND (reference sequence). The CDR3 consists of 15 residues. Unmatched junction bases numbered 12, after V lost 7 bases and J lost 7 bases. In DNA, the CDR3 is TGTGCCAGTACCTTCTCAACCGGGACAGGGGATGAAGCTTTCTTT. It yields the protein CASTFSTGTGDEAFF.

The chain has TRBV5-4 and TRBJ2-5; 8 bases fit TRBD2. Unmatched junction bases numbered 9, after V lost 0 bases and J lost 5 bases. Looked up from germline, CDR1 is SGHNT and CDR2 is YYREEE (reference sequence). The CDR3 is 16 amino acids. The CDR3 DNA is TGTGCCAGCAGCTTGGTTAGCGGGGTCGCGGGGGAGACCCAGTACTTC. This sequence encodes CASSLVSGVAGETQYF. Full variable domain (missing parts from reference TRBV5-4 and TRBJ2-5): ETGVTQSPTHLIKTRGQQVTLRCSSQSGHNTVSWYQQALGQGPQFIFQYYREEENGRGNFPPRFSGLQFPNYSSELNVNALELDDSALYLCASSLVSGVAGETQYFGPGTRLLVL.

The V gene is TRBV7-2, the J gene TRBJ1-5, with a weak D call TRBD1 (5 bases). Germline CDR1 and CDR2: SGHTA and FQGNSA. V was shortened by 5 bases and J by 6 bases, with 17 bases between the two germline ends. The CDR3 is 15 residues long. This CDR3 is CASSPLGQRGQPQHF. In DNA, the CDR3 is TGTGCCAGCAGCCCCTTAGGGCAGAGGGGTCAGCCCCAGCATTTT.

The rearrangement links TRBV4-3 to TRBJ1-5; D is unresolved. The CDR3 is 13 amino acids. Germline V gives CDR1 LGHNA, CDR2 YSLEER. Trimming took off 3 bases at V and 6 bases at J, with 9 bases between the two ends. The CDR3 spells CASSQEMGQPQHF. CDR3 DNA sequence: TGCGCCAGCAGCCAGGAGATGGGTCAGCCCCAGCATTTT.

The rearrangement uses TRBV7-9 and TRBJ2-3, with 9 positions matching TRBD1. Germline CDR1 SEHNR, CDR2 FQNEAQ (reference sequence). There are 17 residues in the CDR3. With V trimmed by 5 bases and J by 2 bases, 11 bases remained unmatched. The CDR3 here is CASSTAPGQGYTDTQYF. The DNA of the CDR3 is TGTGCCAGCAGCACGGCTCCGGGACAGGGATACACAGATACGCAGTATTTT.

The CDR3 region is CASSHNSRGDYGYTF. CDR3 sequence (DNA): TGTGCCAGCAGCCACAACTCGCGGGGGGACTATGGCTACACCTTC. This chain connects TRBV6-2 or TRBV6-3 to TRBJ1-2; a possible D gene is TRBD1 (5 bases). The CDR3 extends over 15 amino acids. V gave up 6 bases and J gave up 3 bases, with 17 bases separating them. The germline V gene encodes CDR1 MNHEY and CDR2 SVGEGT.

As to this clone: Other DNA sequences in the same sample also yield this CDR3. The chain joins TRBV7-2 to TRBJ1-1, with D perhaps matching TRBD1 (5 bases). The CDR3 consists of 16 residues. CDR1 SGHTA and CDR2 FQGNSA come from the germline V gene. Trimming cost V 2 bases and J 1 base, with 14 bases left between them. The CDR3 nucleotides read TGTGCCAGCAGCTTACGGGGTGGGGGGTCGAACACTGAAGCTTTCTTT. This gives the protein CASSLRGGGSNTEAFF. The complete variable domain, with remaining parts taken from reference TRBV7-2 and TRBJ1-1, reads GAGVSQSPSNKVTEKGKDVELRCDPISGHTALYWYRQSLGQGLEFLIYFQGNSAPDKSGLPSDRFSAERTGGSVSTLTIQRTQQEDSAVYLCASSLRGGGSNTEAFFGQGTRLTVV.

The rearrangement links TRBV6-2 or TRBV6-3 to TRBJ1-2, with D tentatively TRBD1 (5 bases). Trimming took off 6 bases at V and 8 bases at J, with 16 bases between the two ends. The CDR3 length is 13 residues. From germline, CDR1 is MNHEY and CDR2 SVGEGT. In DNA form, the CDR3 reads TGTGCCAGCAGCTCGGACACGACTCGAGGCTACACCTTC. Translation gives CASSSDTTRGYTF.